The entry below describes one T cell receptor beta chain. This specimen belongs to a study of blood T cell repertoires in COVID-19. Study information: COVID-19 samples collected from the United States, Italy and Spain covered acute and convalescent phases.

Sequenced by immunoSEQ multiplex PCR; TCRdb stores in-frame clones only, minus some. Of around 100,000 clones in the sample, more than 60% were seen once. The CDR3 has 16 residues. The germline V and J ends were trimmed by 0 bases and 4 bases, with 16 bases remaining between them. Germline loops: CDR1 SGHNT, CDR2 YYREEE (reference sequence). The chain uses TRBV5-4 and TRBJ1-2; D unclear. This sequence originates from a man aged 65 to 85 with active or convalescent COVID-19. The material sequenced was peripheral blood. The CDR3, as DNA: TGTGCCAGCAGCTTGGCCGGGAGGGAGGGTACCTATGGCTACACCTTC. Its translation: CASSLAGREGTYGYTF.